This T cell receptor beta chain comes out of a study of blood T cell repertoires in COVID-19. The germline V gene has CDR1 PRHDT and CDR2 FYEKMQ (reference sequence). The CDR3 contains 18 residues. V lost 2 bases to trimming and J lost 0 bases; unmatched junction nucleotides: 9. Authors' data handling: Amplification of reference gene primers provided the estimated nucleated cell counts. Only in-frame clones appear in the TCRdb table, and some are missing; sequencing was by immunoSEQ multiplex PCR. The V and J calls and clone size were taken over from that table, and D and trimming were inferred from the DNA. This table holds about 120,000 clones, around nine tenths found once.

Sequencing input: peripheral blood. The clonotype originates from a man between 35 and 55 years old with acute or convalescent COVID-19. The gene calls are TRBV13 and TRBJ2-3, with TRBD2 matching over 9 bases. CDR3: CASSLRGSGRSSTDTQYF. As DNA, the CDR3 is TGTGCCAGCAGCTTAAGAGGAAGCGGGAGGTCTAGCACAGATACGCAGTATTTT.